The following is a T cell receptor (beta chain) sequence with its context. Germline CDR1 is SGDLS and CDR2 is YYNGEE. V was clipped by 4 bases and J by 2 bases, with 19 bases between them. The CDR3 length is 17 residues. Approximately 220 ng DNA, tens of thousands of T cell genomes, went into each sorted-subset replicate PCR. Clones were sequenced by immunoSEQ multiplex PCR, and TCRdb holds only the in-frame ones, with some missing. There are millions of clones in the sample; about 95% occur only once, and approximately 1.2% lies in the top ten. These data come from a study of shared clonotypes between healthy human individuals. About the study: The study enrolled two women and three men aged 18 to 49.

CD45RO-negative CD8 cells positively selected for CCR7 made up the naive population, which excluded terminally differentiated effector memory CD45RA+ cells. The origin of this receptor is a man younger than 30 in good health. The rearrangement links TRBV9 to TRBJ2-1; D tentatively fits TRBD1 or TRBD2 (7 bases each). Sequencing was done on a sample of naive CD8+ T cells sorted from blood. The CDR3 is CASSSGGGPYPYNEQFF. CDR3 coding DNA: TGTGCCAGCAGCTCAGGGGGAGGGCCTTATCCCTACAATGAGCAGTTCTTC.